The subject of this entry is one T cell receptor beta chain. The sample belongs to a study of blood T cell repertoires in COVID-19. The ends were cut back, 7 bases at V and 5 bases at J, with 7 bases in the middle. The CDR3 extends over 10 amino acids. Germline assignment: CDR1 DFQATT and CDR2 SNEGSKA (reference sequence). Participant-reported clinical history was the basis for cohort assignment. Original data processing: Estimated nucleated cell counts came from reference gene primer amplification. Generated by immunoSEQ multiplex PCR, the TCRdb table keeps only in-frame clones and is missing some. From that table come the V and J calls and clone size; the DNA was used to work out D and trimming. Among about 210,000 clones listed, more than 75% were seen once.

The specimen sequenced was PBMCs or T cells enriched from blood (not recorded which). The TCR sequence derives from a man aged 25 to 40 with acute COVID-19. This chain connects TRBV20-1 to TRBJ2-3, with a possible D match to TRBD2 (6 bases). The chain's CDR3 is CSVGGDTQYF. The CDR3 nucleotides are TGCAGTGTGGGGGGAGATACGCAGTATTTT.